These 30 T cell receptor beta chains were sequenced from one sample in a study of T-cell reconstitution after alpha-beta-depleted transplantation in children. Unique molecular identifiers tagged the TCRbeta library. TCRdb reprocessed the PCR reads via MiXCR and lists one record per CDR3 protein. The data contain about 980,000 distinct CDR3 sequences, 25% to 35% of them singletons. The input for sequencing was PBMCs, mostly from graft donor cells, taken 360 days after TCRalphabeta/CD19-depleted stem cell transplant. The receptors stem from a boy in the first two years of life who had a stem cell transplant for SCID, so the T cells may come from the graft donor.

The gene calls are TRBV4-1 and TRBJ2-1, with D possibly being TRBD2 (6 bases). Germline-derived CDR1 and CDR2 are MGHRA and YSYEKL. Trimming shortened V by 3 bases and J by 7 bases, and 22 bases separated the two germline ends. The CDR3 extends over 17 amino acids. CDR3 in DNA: TGCGCCAGCAGCCACCATCCAGGAAGGACCGCGGGGAATGAGCAGTTCTTC. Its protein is CASSHHPGRTAGNEQFF.

The CDR3: CASSLVGLAGGQWTDTQYF. CDR3 nucleotide sequence: TGCGCCAGCAGCTTGGTGGGACTAGCGGGGGGGCAGTGGACAGATACGCAGTATTTT. The chain links TRBV5-1 to TRBJ2-3; 16 bases match TRBD2. Germline CDR1 is SGHRS and CDR2 is YFSETQ. This CDR3 is built from 19 residues. Trimming removed 0 bases from V and 3 bases from J; junction bases left unmatched: 7.

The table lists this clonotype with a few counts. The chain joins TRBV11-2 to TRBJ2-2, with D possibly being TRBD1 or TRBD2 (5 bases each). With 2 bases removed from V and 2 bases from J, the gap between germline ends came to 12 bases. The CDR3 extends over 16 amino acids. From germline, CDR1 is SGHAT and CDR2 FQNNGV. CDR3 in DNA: TGTGCCAGCAGCTTAAAAGGGACGGTTAACACCGGGGAGCTGTTTTTT. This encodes CASSLKGTVNTGELFF.

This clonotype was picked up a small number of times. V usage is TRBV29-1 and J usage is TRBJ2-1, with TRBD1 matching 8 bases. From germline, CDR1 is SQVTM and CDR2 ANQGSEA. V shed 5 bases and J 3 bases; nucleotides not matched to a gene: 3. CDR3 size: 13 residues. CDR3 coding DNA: TGCAGCGTTCAGGGGGCTATCTACAATGAGCAGTTCTTC. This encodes CSVQGAIYNEQFF.

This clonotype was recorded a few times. In nucleotides, the CDR3 is TGTGCCAGCAGCCAACCTGGGGCATCAGATACGCAGTATTTT. Its translation: CASSQPGASDTQYF. This chain links TRBV12-3 or TRBV12-4 with TRBJ2-3; D is perhaps TRBD1 (5 bases). The germline V and J ends were trimmed by 6 bases and 4 bases, with 14 bases remaining between them. The CDR3 runs to 14 residues.

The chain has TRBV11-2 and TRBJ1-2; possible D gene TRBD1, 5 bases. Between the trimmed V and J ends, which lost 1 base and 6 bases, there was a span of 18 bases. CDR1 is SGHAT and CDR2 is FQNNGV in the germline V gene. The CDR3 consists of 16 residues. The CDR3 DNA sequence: TGTGCCAGCAGCTTAGTTCAGGGACGGGCAGGGAATGGCTACACCTTC. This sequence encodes CASSLVQGRAGNGYTF.

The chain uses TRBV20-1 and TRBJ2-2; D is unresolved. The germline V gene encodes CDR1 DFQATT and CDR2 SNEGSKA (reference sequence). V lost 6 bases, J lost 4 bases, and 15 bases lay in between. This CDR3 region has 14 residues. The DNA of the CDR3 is TGCAGTGCCTCGAACCCCTACAGCACCGGGGAGCTGTTTTTT. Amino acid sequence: CSASNPYSTGELFF.

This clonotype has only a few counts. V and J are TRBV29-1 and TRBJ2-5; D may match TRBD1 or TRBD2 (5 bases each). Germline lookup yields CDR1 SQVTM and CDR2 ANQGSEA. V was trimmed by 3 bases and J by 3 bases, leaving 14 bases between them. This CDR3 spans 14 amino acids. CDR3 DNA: TGCAGCGTTGACCCGACCGGGGACGAAGAGACCCAGTACTTC. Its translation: CSVDPTGDEETQYF.

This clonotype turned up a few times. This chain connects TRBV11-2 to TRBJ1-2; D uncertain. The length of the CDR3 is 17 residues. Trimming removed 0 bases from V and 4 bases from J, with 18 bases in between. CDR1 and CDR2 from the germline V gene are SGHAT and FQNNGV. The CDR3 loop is CASSLDTASGPVYGYTF. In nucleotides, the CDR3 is TGTGCCAGCAGCTTAGATACGGCCAGCGGACCGGTCTATGGCTACACCTTC.

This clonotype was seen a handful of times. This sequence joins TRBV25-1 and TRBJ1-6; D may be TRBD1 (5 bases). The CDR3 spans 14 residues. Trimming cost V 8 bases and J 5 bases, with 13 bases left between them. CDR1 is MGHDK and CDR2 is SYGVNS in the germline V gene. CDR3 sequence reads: CASGRGVHNSPLHF. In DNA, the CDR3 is TGTGCCAGCGGGCGGGGGGTGCATAATTCACCCCTCCACTTT.

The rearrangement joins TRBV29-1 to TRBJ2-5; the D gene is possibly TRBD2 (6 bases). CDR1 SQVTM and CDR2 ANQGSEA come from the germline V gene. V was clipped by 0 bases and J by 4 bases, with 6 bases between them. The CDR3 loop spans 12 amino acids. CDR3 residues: CSVEEGGETQYF. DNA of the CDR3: TGCAGCGTTGAAGAGGGGGGAGAGACCCAGTACTTC.

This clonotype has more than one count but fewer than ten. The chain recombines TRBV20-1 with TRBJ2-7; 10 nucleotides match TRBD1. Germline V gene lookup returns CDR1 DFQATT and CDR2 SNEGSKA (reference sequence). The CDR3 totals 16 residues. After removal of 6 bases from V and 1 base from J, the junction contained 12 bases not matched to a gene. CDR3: CSALGTGVIRSYEQYF. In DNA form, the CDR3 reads TGCAGTGCCCTCGGGACAGGGGTAATTCGTTCCTACGAGCAGTACTTC.

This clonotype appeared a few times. This chain's CDR3 is CASGDQGPYEQYF. The CDR3 DNA sequence: TGTGCCAGCGGCGACCAGGGGCCCTACGAGCAGTACTTC. The V call is TRBV28, the J call TRBJ2-7, with a tentative D call TRBD1 (6 bases). V was pared by 8 bases and J by 2 bases, with 13 bases between. CDR1 is MDHEN and CDR2 is SYDVKM in the germline V gene. The CDR3 runs 13 residues.

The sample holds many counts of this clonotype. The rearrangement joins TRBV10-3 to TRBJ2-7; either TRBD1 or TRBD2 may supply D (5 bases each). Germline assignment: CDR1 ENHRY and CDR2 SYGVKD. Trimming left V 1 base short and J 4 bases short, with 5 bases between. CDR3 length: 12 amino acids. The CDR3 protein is CAISEWGYEQYF. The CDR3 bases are TGTGCCATCAGTGAGTGGGGGTACGAGCAGTACTTC.

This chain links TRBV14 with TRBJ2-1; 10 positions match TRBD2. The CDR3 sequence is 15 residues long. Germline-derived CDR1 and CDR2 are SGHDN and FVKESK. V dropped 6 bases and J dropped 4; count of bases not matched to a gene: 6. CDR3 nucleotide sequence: TGTGCCAGCAGTCAACTACTAGCGGGGTACAATGAGCAGTTCTTC. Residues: CASSQLLAGYNEQFF.

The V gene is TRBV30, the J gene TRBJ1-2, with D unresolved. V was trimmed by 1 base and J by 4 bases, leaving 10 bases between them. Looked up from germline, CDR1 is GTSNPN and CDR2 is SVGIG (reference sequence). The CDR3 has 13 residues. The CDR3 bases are TGTGCCTGGAGTGCGGGTCTGCTCTATGGCTACACCTTC. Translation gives CAWSAGLLYGYTF. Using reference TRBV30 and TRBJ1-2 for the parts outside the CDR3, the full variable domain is SQTIHQWPATLVQPVGSPLSLECTVEGTSNPNLYWYRQAAGRGLQLLFYSVGIGQISSEVPQNLSASRPQDRQFILSSKKLLLSDSGFYLCAWSAGLLYGYTFGSGTRLTVV.

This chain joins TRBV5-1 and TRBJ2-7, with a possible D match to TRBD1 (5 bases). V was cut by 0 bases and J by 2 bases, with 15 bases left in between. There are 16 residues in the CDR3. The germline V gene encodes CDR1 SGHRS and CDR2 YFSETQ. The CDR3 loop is CASSLAGREIPYEQYF. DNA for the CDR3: TGCGCCAGCAGCTTGGCCGGCAGGGAAATTCCCTACGAGCAGTACTTC.

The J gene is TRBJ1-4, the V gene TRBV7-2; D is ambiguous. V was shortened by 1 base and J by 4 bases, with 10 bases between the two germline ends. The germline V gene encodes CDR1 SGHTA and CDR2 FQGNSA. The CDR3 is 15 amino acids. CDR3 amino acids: CASSLENGFNEKLFF. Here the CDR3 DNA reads TGTGCCAGCAGCTTAGAGAACGGATTTAATGAAAAACTGTTTTTT.

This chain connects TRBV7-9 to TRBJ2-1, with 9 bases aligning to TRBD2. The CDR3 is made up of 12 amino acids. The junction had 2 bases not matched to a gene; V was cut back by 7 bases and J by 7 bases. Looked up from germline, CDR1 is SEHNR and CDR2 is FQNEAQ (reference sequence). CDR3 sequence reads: CASKLAGNEQFF. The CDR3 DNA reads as TGTGCCAGCAAACTAGCGGGTAATGAGCAGTTCTTC.

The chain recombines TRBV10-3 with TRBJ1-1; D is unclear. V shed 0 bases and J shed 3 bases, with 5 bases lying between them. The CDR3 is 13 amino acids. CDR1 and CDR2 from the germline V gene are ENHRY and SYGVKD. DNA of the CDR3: TGTGCCATCAGTGAGTCCGTAGACACTGAAGCTTTCTTT. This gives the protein CAISESVDTEAFF.

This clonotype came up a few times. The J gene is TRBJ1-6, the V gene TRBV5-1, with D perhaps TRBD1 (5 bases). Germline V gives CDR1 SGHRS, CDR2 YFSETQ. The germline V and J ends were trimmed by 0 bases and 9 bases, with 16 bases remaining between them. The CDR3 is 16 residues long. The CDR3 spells CASSLEEGIGTSPLHF. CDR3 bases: TGCGCCAGCAGCTTGGAAGAAGGGATAGGGACTTCACCCCTCCACTTT.

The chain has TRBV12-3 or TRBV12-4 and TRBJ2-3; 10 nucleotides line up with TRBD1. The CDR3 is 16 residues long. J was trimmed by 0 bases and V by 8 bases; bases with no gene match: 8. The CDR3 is CASPPGTGESTDTQYF. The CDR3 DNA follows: TGTGCCAGCCCACCCGGGACAGGGGAGAGCACAGATACGCAGTATTTT.

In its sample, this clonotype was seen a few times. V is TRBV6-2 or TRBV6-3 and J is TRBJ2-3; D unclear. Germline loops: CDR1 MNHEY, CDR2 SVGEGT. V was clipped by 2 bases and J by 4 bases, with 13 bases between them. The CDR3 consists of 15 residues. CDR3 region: CASSYADPNPDTQYF. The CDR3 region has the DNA TGTGCCAGCAGTTACGCCGACCCGAATCCAGATACGCAGTATTTT.

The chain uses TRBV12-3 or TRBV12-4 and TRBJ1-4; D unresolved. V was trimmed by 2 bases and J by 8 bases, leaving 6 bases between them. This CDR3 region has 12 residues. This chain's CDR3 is CASSLLSEKLFF. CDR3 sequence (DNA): TGTGCCAGCAGTTTATTGTCGGAAAAACTGTTTTTT.

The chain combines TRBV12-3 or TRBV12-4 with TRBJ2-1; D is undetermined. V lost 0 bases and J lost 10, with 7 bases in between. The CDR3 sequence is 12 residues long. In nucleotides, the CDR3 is TGTGCCAGCAGTTTAGCCGCCTGGGAGCAGTTCTTC. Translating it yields CASSLAAWEQFF.

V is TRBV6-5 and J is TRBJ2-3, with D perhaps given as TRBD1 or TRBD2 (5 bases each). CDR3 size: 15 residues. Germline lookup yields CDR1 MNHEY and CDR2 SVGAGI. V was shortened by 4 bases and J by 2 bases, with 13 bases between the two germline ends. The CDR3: CASSSSGTLTDTQYF. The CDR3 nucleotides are TGTGCCAGCAGTTCCTCCGGGACCCTCACAGATACGCAGTATTTT.

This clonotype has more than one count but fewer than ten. Here the CDR3 DNA reads TGTGCCAGCAGTGAATATGGGGATACGCAGTATTTT. It encodes CASSEYGDTQYF. V gene TRBV25-1 combines with J gene TRBJ2-3; D gene unclear. The CDR3 contains 12 residues. The germline gives CDR1 MGHDK, CDR2 SYGVNS. Trimming cost V 0 bases and J 6 bases, with 4 bases left between them.

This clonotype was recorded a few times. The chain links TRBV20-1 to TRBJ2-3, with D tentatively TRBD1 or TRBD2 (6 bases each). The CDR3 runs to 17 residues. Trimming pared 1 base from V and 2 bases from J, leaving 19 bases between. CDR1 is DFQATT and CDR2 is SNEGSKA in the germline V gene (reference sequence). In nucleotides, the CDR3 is TGCAGTGCTAGAGTAGGGGCCTGGGGGGCCCACACAGATACGCAGTATTTT. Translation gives CSARVGAWGAHTDTQYF.

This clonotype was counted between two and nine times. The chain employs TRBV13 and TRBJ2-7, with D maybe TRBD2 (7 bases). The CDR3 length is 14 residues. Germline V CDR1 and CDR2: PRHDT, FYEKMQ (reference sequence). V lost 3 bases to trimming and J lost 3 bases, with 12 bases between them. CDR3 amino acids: CASSLRGPYYEQYF. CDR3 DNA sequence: TGTGCCAGCAGCTTGCGGGGGCCCTACTACGAGCAGTACTTC.

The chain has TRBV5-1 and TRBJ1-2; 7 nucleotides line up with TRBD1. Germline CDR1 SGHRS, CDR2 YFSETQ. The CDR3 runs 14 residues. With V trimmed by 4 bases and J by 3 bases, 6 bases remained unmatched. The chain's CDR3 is CASSPTTGHYGYTF. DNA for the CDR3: TGCGCCAGCAGCCCGACGACAGGGCACTATGGCTACACCTTC.